This section outlines one TCR beta chain sequence together with its context. Its target antigen remains unknown. Within one base of it there is no much larger clone, and no base qualities were kept. These data are taken from a study of glioma-infiltrating T cells after dendritic cell vaccination (dated by TCRdb to 2016 to 2017). In terms of the full investigation: A cohort of approximately 15 glioblastoma patients from Phase I and II dendritic cell vaccination trials was included, of whom 9 were newly diagnosed and 6 had recurrent disease. Between 2003 and 2012, patients were given autologous tumor lysate-pulsed dendritic cell vaccination. To make the vaccine, monocyte-derived dendritic cells were cultured for approximately 7 days with IL-4 and GM-CSF and then pulsed overnight with autologous tumor lysate. Patients received three intradermal dendritic cell vaccine injections at biweekly intervals in the arm below the axilla. In glioblastoma patients vaccinated with dendritic cells, deep sequencing of TCR beta CDR3 regions served to measure tumor-infiltrating lymphocyte content and to compare repertoires between tumor and blood. Survival after dendritic cell vaccination was correlated with TCR sequencing metrics such as TIL content and the overlap between tumor and blood repertoires. General study outcomes and caveats: The response model built on TCR overlap across three groups was characterized as speculative, with prospective validation still needed. Longer time to progression and overall survival after dendritic cell vaccination were predicted by higher estimated pretreatment TIL content. The cohort was small and heterogeneous, and full blood and tumor sets were available for few patients, with initial-recurrent tumor pairs available for even fewer patients. TCR clonality showed no direct relationship with survival, which suggests that a diverse polyclonal response may matter.

The immunoSEQ assay amplified TCRB CDR3 regions from approximately 1.8 micrograms of genomic DNA, or from all available DNA when less than that amount was available. The multiplex PCR relied on 60 forward primers for TCR V beta segments and 13 reverse primers for J beta segments. To estimate the number of reads per starting template, synthetic control templates were added to each sample at limiting dilution. Reads of 87 bp were generated by sequencing on the Illumina HiSeq System. The original methods were these. PCR and sequencing errors were removed by a nearest neighbor algorithm that merged closely related sequences. TCR overlap was defined as the percentage of unique tumor TCR beta sequences that were also found in the peripheral blood of the same patient. Not all clones reach the TCRdb copy of this immuneACCESS table, which keeps in-frame sequences only. Checked studies attribute under half of the gap to unresolved V genes and leave the rest unexplained. V, J and clone size are taken as reported in that table, and D and trimming were inferred from the DNA itself. This sample has under 40,000 clones in its table, and 85% to 95% of those were observed once. The top ten constitute roughly 2% of the sample.

The CDR3 has 15 amino acids, counting the end cysteine and phenylalanine. Left in the record is the CDR3 DNA by itself, 45 bases read in frame from the first base. V loses 3 bases, J loses 8 bases, and the germline ends lie 19 bases apart. Reading the germline V gene (reference sequence) gives CDR1 LNHDA and CDR2 SQIVND. To be selected, patients needed enough residual fresh-frozen tumor tissue and more than two years of available survival data. Although molecular status otherwise differed among the glioblastoma patients, no patient had an isocitrate dehydrogenase mutation. PBMC were collected before vaccination, two weeks after the third vaccination, and at tumor progression if progression occurred. The Qiagen DNeasy Blood extraction Kit was used to extract genomic DNA.

The sequence is built from TRBV19 and TRBJ1-2; perhaps TRBD1 is the D gene, with 6 bases matching. The TCR comes from a human donor with glioblastoma. This sample comprised blood, obtained before dendritic cell vaccination. The CDR3 has the sequence CASSIPAHRAAGYTF. DNA sequence: TGTGCCAGTAGTATCCCGGCCCACAGGGCTGCGGGCTACACCTTC.